The 20 T cell receptor beta chains below come from one sample, sequenced in a study of blood T cell repertoires in COVID-19. Only in-frame clones appear in the TCRdb table, and some are missing; sequencing was by immunoSEQ multiplex PCR. Of fewer than 700,000 clones in the sample, 85% to 90% were seen once. Sequences were obtained from peripheral blood. These receptors were collected from a woman aged 45-65 years with COVID-19, enrolled during active disease.

V usage is TRBV6-6 and J usage is TRBJ2-6; 8 nucleotides match TRBD1. V trimming: 5 bases; J trimming: 2 bases; junction bases outside the gene matches: 8. CDR1 is MNHNY, CDR2 SVGAGI, per germline (reference sequence). The CDR3 loop spans 17 amino acids. The CDR3 nucleotides are TGTGCCAGCAGTCTCGACAGGGGAGCCCCTGGGGCCAACGTCCTGACTTTC. This codes for CASSLDRGAPGANVLTF.

This chain connects TRBV7-7 to TRBJ1-1; 8 nucleotides agree with TRBD1. The germline CDR1 and CDR2 sequences are SSHAT and FNYEAQ (reference sequence). This CDR3 region has 15 residues. V trimming: 5 bases; J trimming: 2 bases; junction bases outside the gene matches: 7. CDR3 protein: CASSPYRGTNTEAFF. CDR3 bases: TGTGCCAGCAGCCCATACAGGGGGACCAACACTGAAGCTTTCTTT.

This clone has just one count. The chain employs TRBV27 and TRBJ2-7; TRBD1 aligns across 11 bases. The ends lost 5 bases at V and 6 bases at J; junction bases unmatched: 3. The CDR3 consists of 13 residues. Germline CDR1 MNHEY, CDR2 SMNVEV (reference sequence). In nucleotides, the CDR3 is TGTGCCAGCAGTCCGGGGACAGGGGGCGAGCAGTACTTC. Translated, it gives CASSPGTGGEQYF.

V gene TRBV5-5 combines with J gene TRBJ1-4; D remains unclear. The ends were cut back, 0 bases at V and 0 bases at J, with 9 bases in the middle. This CDR3 has 16 amino acids. CDR1 and CDR2 from the germline V gene are SGHKS and YYEKEE (reference sequence). In DNA form, the CDR3 reads TGTGCCAGCAGCTTGGTCCTGGAGTCAACTAATGAAAAACTGTTTTTT. Its protein product is CASSLVLESTNEKLFF.

The V gene is TRBV19, the J gene TRBJ1-4, with 8 bases that match TRBD1. Unmatched junction bases numbered 4, after V lost 3 bases and J lost 7 bases. Germline-derived CDR1 and CDR2 are LNHDA and SQIVND (reference sequence). This CDR3 spans 14 amino acids. This CDR3 reads CASSIGQGREKLFF. Written as DNA, the CDR3 is TGTGCCAGTAGTATCGGACAGGGTCGTGAAAAACTGTTTTTT.

The chain carries TRBV7-9 and TRBJ1-4; D unresolved. Trimming stripped 1 base from V and 7 bases from J, with 10 bases between. Germline-derived CDR1 and CDR2 are SEHNR and FQNEAQ (reference sequence). The CDR3 spans 14 residues. The CDR3 protein is CASSLGAASEKLFF. The DNA of the CDR3 is TGTGCCAGCAGCTTAGGTGCCGCTAGTGAAAAACTGTTTTTT. The complete variable domain, with remaining parts taken from reference TRBV7-9 and TRBJ1-4, reads DTGVSQNPRHKITKRGQNVTFRCDPISEHNRLYWYRQTLGQGPEFLTYFQNEAQLEKSRLLSDRFSAERPKGSFSTLEIQRTEQGDSAMYLCASSLGAASEKLFFGSGTQLSVL.

The gene calls are TRBV29-1 and TRBJ1-2; TRBD1 is a possible D gene (6 bases). V lost 5 bases to trimming and J lost 2 bases, with 12 bases between them. Germline V gives CDR1 SQVTM, CDR2 ANQGSEA. The CDR3 runs to 13 residues. This chain's CDR3 is CSVQGPLNYGYTF. CDR3 nucleotides: TGCAGCGTTCAGGGGCCACTCAACTATGGCTACACCTTC.

The chain links TRBV6-6 to TRBJ2-1; 9 positions agree with TRBD2. The length of the CDR3 is 16 residues. After removal of 0 bases from V and 3 bases from J, the junction contained 3 bases not matched to a gene. Germline CDR1 and CDR2: MNHNY and SVGAGI (reference sequence). Here the CDR3 DNA reads TGTGCCAGCAGTTACTCGAAGCGGGGGGACTACAATGAGCAGTTCTTC. Translation gives CASSYSKRGDYNEQFF.

V and J are TRBV28 and TRBJ2-7; 8 bases line up with TRBD2. The J segment lost 5 bases and the V segment lost 3 bases, leaving 6 bases of the junction unmatched. Germline V gives CDR1 MDHEN, CDR2 SYDVKM. This CDR3 is built from 14 residues. The CDR3: CASSLSSGFDEQYF. The CDR3 DNA follows: TGTGCCAGCAGTTTGTCTAGCGGGTTCGACGAGCAGTACTTC. The whole variable domain, filled in from reference TRBV28 and TRBJ2-7, reads DVKVTQSSRYLVKRTGEKVFLECVQDMDHENMFWYRQDPGLGLRLIYFSYDVKMKEKGDIPEGYSVSREKKERFSLILESASTNQTSMYLCASSLSSGFDEQYFGPGTRLTVT.

This chain links TRBV28 with TRBJ2-3; D gene uncertain. CDR1 MDHEN and CDR2 SYDVKM come from the germline V gene. With 6 bases removed from V and 2 bases from J, the gap between germline ends came to 6 bases. The CDR3 runs to 12 residues. The CDR3 DNA reads as TGTGCCAGCAGGCTAGACACAGATACGCAGTATTTT. The encoded protein is CASRLDTDTQYF.

This chain connects TRBV2 to TRBJ1-5, with no clear D. Trimming removed 4 bases from V and 9 bases from J, with 7 bases in between. CDR3 length: 11 amino acids. CDR1 and CDR2 from the germline V gene are SNHLY and FYNNEI. The DNA of the CDR3 is TGTGCCAGCAGTGTCTCAGGGCCCCAGCATTTT. Residues: CASSVSGPQHF.

The CDR3 region is CASSTTGAGNTIYF. The CDR3 DNA follows: TGTGCCAGTAGTACCACAGGGGCTGGAAACACCATATATTTT. This chain connects TRBV19 to TRBJ1-3, with 7 bases lining up with TRBD1. The CDR3 contains 14 residues. V was pared by 4 bases and J by 2 bases, with 2 bases of the junction left unmatched. From germline, CDR1 is LNHDA and CDR2 SQIVND (reference sequence).

The chain is built from TRBV29-1 and TRBJ2-3, with 7 bases matching TRBD1. The trim removed 6 bases at V and 4 bases at J, leaving 19 bases unmatched. The CDR3 sequence is 17 residues long. In germline, CDR1 is SQVTM, CDR2 ANQGSEA. CDR3 loop: CSVIPGQRVSGADTQYF. Here the CDR3 DNA reads TGCAGCGTGATACCGGGACAGAGGGTGAGTGGCGCAGATACGCAGTATTTT.

The chain carries TRBV2 and TRBJ1-4; D unclear. The CDR3 loop spans 15 amino acids. In germline, CDR1 is SNHLY, CDR2 FYNNEI. Trimming shortened V by 4 bases and J by 5 bases, and 14 bases separated the two germline ends. The CDR3: CASSGVRGYNEKLFF. CDR3 DNA sequence: TGTGCCAGCAGTGGAGTACGGGGTTACAATGAAAAACTGTTTTTT.

The genes are TRBV27 and TRBJ1-1, with D perhaps TRBD1 (6 bases). The CDR3 loop spans 14 amino acids. V was shortened by 2 bases and J by 6 bases, with 13 bases between the two germline ends. Germline V gene lookup returns CDR1 MNHEY and CDR2 SMNVEV (reference sequence). CDR3 sequence (DNA): TGTGCCAGCAGTTTAGACAGGTCTAGGGCTGAAGCTTTCTTT. As protein: CASSLDRSRAEAFF.

This clone has only one observation. The rearrangement links TRBV5-1 to TRBJ2-3; TRBD2 agrees at 10 bases. Germline-derived CDR1 and CDR2 are SGHRS and YFSETQ. This CDR3 contains 16 residues. Unmatched junction bases numbered 11, after V lost 8 bases and J lost 2 bases. The CDR3 coding sequence is TGCGCCAGTGGTGGTAGCGGGGGGACCTTCACAGATACGCAGTATTTT. Encoded protein: CASGGSGGTFTDTQYF.

This chain joins TRBV20-1 and TRBJ2-7; 8 positions agree with TRBD1. V lost 3 bases, J lost 4 bases, and 8 bases stayed unmatched. Per germline, CDR1 DFQATT and CDR2 SNEGSKA (reference sequence). The CDR3 is 14 amino acids. The CDR3 DNA reads TGCAGTGCTAGTGGACAGGGAGTCGAGTACGAGCAGTACTTC. Encoded protein: CSASGQGVEYEQYF.

The genes are TRBV29-1 and TRBJ1-1, with TRBD1 as a possible D gene (6 bases). The CDR3 runs to 13 residues. Germline CDR1 SQVTM, CDR2 ANQGSEA. The V end lost 7 bases, the J end lost 4 bases, and 16 bases lay between the germline ends. CDR3 loop: CSASKGEGTEAFF. The CDR3 bases are TGCAGCGCCTCCAAGGGGGAGGGCACTGAAGCTTTCTTT.

The chain combines TRBV28 with TRBJ1-1; D may be TRBD1 (5 bases). With 7 bases removed from V and 1 base from J, the gap between germline ends came to 22 bases. Per germline, CDR1 MDHEN and CDR2 SYDVKM. CDR3 length equals 17 residues. CDR3 sequence reads: CASTQVPFTTANTEAFF. CDR3 nucleotide sequence: TGTGCCAGCACCCAGGTCCCATTTACGACAGCGAACACTGAAGCTTTCTTT.

This chain links TRBV15 with TRBJ1-4, with D maybe TRBD1 (5 bases). The CDR3 has 16 amino acids. Trimming pared 0 bases from V and 6 bases from J, leaving 14 bases between. Germline V CDR1 and CDR2: LNHNV, YYDKDF (reference sequence). The CDR3 spells CATSRDKGGTDEKLFF. The CDR3 DNA is TGTGCCACCAGCAGAGATAAGGGAGGGACCGATGAAAAACTGTTTTTT.